Listed below are T cell receptor beta chains from one sample, sequenced in a study of T-cell reconstitution after alpha-beta-depleted transplantation in children. TCRdb redid the calling of the PCR reads with MiXCR, one entry per CDR3 protein. Of about 610,000 distinct CDR3 sequences listed, about 10% are singletons. The sequencing used PBMCs from the stem cell graft donor, collected from the stem cell graft. The receptor set was obtained from a human donor who donated a stem cell graft to a child with acute myeloid leukemia. The CDR3 runs from the conserved cysteine through the conserved F or W. D genes are given only for firm matches. Where a row states a size, it is once, few, many or the class of an expanded clone; other rows omit it.

DNA	CDR3	V	size	J	D
TGTGCCATCAGCGTTAACCCCCGGGACGGCGGAAACACCATATATTTT	CAISVNPRDGGNTIYF	TRBV10-3	few	TRBJ1-3	NA
TGTGCCAGCAGCTTACGCGGGTCTTACTCCTACAATGAGCAGTTCTTC	CASSLRGSYSYNEQFF	TRBV7-8	NA	TRBJ2-1	NA
TGTGCCAGCAGCCAAGCGGGAGTTGGGGGCTCGAATGAGCAGTTCTTC	CASSQAGVGGSNEQFF	TRBV4-2	few	TRBJ2-1	NA
TGTGCCAGCAGAAAGACAGGGAATCAGCCCCAGCATTTT	CASRKTGNQPQHF	TRBV28	NA	TRBJ1-5	TRBD1
TGCAGTGCCTCCCGGCTAAACAGCCGGTCCGAGCAGTACTTC	CSASRLNSRSEQYF	TRBV20-1	NA	TRBJ2-7	NA
TGCAGTGCGAAGCCGGGACTTATCTACAATGAGCAGTTCTTC	CSAKPGLIYNEQFF	TRBV20-1	many	TRBJ2-1	NA
TGTGCCAGCAGCCAAGAGGGGGACCCCGACTGCTCCTACAATGAGCAGTTCTTC	CASSQEGDPDCSYNEQFF	TRBV3-1	NA	TRBJ2-1	NA
TGCGCCAGCACGGGACTAGCGGGAAGCCACGAGCAGTACTTC	CASTGLAGSHEQYF	TRBV5-1	few	TRBJ2-7	TRBD2
TGCGCCAGCAGCCAAGATCGGCTCCGATACAATGAGCAGTTCTTC	CASSQDRLRYNEQFF	TRBV4-3	many	TRBJ2-1	NA
TGTGCCAGCAGTTACTACGGGTGGACTAGCCTCACAGATACGCAGTATTTT	CASSYYGWTSLTDTQYF	TRBV6-5	many	TRBJ2-3	TRBD2
TGCAGTGCGGGAGGACTACAGGAGACCCAGTACTTC	CSAGGLQETQYF	TRBV20-1	NA	TRBJ2-5	NA
TGTGCCAGCAGCTTAGATTCGGACAGAGCTGAAGCTTTCTTT	CASSLDSDRAEAFF	TRBV7-9	many	TRBJ1-1	NA